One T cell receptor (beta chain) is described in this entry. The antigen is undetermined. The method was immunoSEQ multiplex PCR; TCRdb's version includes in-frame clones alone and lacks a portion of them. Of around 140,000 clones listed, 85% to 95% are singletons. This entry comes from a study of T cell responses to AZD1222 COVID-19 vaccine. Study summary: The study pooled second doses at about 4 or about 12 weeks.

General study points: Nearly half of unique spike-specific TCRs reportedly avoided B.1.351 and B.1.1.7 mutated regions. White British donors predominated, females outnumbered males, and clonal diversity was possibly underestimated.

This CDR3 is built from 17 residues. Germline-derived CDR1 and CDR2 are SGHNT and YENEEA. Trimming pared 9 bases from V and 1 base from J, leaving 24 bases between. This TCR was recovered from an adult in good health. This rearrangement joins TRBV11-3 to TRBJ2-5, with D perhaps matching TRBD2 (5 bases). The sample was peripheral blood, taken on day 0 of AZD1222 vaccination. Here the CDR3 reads CARLVPNRTLFQETQYF. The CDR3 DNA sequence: TGTGCCAGATTGGTCCCCAATAGGACTCTTTTCCAAGAGACCCAGTACTTC.